These 20 T cell receptor beta chains were all obtained from the same sample, sequenced in a study of molecular identifiers for immune sequencing clone quantification. TCRdb passed the PCR reads through MiXCR, listing each CDR3 protein once. The sample has about 640,000 distinct CDR3 sequences, just under 20% seen once. Sequencing input: naive CD8+ T cells from blood, with Jurkat cell RNA spiked in. Described subset: FACS-sorted CD8+CD4-CCR7+CD45RA+ naive T cells. These receptors originate from a human donor in good health. Some libraries in this study had Jurkat cell RNA spiked in.

Concerning this clonotype: A much more abundant neighbour one base away suggests this may be a read error. The chain has TRBV15 and TRBJ2-3; the D gene is possibly TRBD1 (6 bases). The CDR3 has 14 amino acids. Germline V CDR1 and CDR2: LNHNV, YYDKDF (reference sequence). The CDR3 protein is CATSQQDSTDTRYF. CDR3 nucleotides: TGTGCCACCAGCCAGCAGGACAGCACAGATACGCGGTATTTT.

This clonotype was counted ten times or more. The chain employs TRBV6-1 and TRBJ2-7, with 8 bases that match TRBD2. Germline CDR1 MNHNS, CDR2 SASEGT. This CDR3 has 15 amino acids. The J segment lost 4 bases and the V segment lost 1 base, leaving 6 bases of the junction unmatched. The chain's CDR3 is CASSEEGSGKYEQYF. CDR3 DNA sequence: TGTGCCAGCAGTGAAGAAGGTAGCGGGAAATACGAGCAGTACTTC.

The table lists this clonotype with many counts. The chain has TRBV30 and TRBJ2-6; D ambiguous. The germline V and J ends were trimmed by 6 bases and 0 bases, with 21 bases remaining between them. CDR1 is GTSNPN, CDR2 SVGIG, per germline (reference sequence). This CDR3 is 18 amino acids long. In DNA form, the CDR3 reads TGTGCCTGTTGTCCCGCGGCAGCCCCCTTCTCTGGGGCCAACGTCCTGACTTTC. Protein sequence: CACCPAAAPFSGANVLTF.

This clonotype was seen more than once but under ten times. The chain joins TRBV11-2 to TRBJ2-5; no clear D gene. Per germline, CDR1 SGHAT and CDR2 FQNNGV. The CDR3 contains 15 residues. V was shortened by 5 bases and J by 0 bases, with 13 bases between the two germline ends. CDR3 coding DNA: TGTGCCAGCAGCCAAAACTACGCGTACCAAGAGACCCAGTACTTC. Amino acid sequence: CASSQNYAYQETQYF.

The chain employs TRBV10-2 and TRBJ2-2, with TRBD2 as a possible D gene (6 bases). This CDR3 has 13 residues. Germline V lookup: CDR1 WSHSY, CDR2 SAAADI. The V end lost 11 bases, the J end lost 6 bases, and 16 bases lay between the germline ends. CDR3 amino acids: CACTVGGSGELFF. The CDR3 DNA reads as TGCGCCTGCACTGTGGGAGGATCCGGGGAGCTGTTTTTT.

This clonotype was observed at least ten times. The V and J genes are TRBV28 and TRBJ1-1; D uncertain. This CDR3 is built from 12 residues. The germline V and J ends were trimmed by 5 bases and 7 bases, with 11 bases remaining between them. Per germline, CDR1 MDHEN and CDR2 SYDVKM. For the CDR3, the DNA is TGTGCCAGCAGTCCAGGCGTAATTGAAGCTTTCTTT. Its translation: CASSPGVIEAFF.

This clonotype was counted between two and nine times. V and J are TRBV7-9 and TRBJ2-2; a possible D gene is TRBD2 (6 bases). The ends were cut back, 1 base at V and 4 bases at J, with 10 bases in the middle. The germline V gene has CDR1 SEHNR and CDR2 FQNEAQ (reference sequence). The CDR3 is 15 residues long. The CDR3 DNA is TGTGCCAGCAGCTTAGGGAGGGATTTCACCGGGGAGCTGTTTTTT. Protein sequence: CASSLGRDFTGELFF. Full variable domain (missing parts from reference TRBV7-9 and TRBJ2-2): DTGVSQNPRHKITKRGQNVTFRCDPISEHNRLYWYRQTLGQGPEFLTYFQNEAQLEKSRLLSDRFSAERPKGSFSTLEIQRTEQGDSAMYLCASSLGRDFTGELFFGEGSRLTVL.

Comments on this clonotype: A read error may explain this, as a much larger clone is one base away. V usage is TRBV7-9 and J usage is TRBJ2-3; D is unresolved. Germline CDR1 SEHNR, CDR2 FQNEAQ (reference sequence). The CDR3 extends over 11 amino acids. The CDR3 reads CVSTPSDTQYF. The CDR3, as DNA: TGTGTCAGCACCCCCTCGGATACGCAGTATTTT.

This clonotype was found a few times. V is TRBV11-2 and J is TRBJ2-2; D is possibly TRBD1 or TRBD2 (7 bases each). V lost 5 bases and J 0 bases, leaving 22 bases between the germline ends. CDR3 length equals 19 residues. Germline V lookup: CDR1 SGHAT, CDR2 FQNNGV. The CDR3 coding sequence is TGTGCCAGCAGCCGGTTTGGCGGGGGAACAGGGGCGAACACCGGGGAGCTGTTTTTT. Protein product: CASSRFGGGTGANTGELFF.

On this clonotype itself: A clone one base away is much larger, so this may be a read error. CDR3 region: CASNQDGEIAGNTIYF. In DNA, the CDR3 is TGTGCCAGCAACCAAGACGGAGAGATTGCTGGAAACACCATATATTTT. The V gene is TRBV3-1, the J gene TRBJ1-3; D unresolved. Germline loops: CDR1 LGHDT, CDR2 YNNKEL (reference sequence). CDR3 length: 16 amino acids.

Remarks on this clonotype: This may be a read error, as it is one base from a much larger clone. CDR3 protein: CASSLVERGARGTQYF. CDR3 coding DNA: TGTGCCAGCAGCTTAGTGGAGCGGGGGGCGCGAGGGACCCAGTACTTC. The rearrangement links TRBV7-8 to TRBJ2-5, with 9 bases fitting TRBD2. Germline CDR1 SGHVS, CDR2 FQNEAQ. With 1 base clipped from V and 7 bases from J, the junction kept 10 bases outside the gene matches. The CDR3 runs to 16 residues.

Notes on this clonotype: A much larger clone differs from this one at a single base, so this may be a read error. In DNA form, the CDR3 reads TGTGCCAGCAGCGCACCCGGGACAACGAACCCCTACGAGCAGTACTTC. The encoded protein is CASSAPGTTNPYEQYF. This chain connects TRBV27 to TRBJ2-7; a possible D gene is TRBD1 (6 bases). The V gene lost 6 bases and the J gene lost 2 bases, with 20 bases spanning the gap. Per the germline V gene, CDR1 is MNHEY and CDR2 is SMNVEV (reference sequence). This CDR3 has 16 amino acids.

This clonotype was seen a few times. The rearrangement links TRBV9 to TRBJ2-2, with 9 bases identical to TRBD2. CDR1 SGDLS and CDR2 YYNGEE come from the germline V gene. This CDR3 region has 18 residues. V was clipped by 0 bases and J by 4 bases; unmatched bases: 10. CDR3: CASSVDPAGGPGTGELFF. The CDR3 region has the DNA TGTGCCAGCAGCGTAGATCCCGCGGGAGGGCCCGGCACCGGGGAGCTGTTTTTT.

This clonotype has only a few counts. The gene calls are TRBV20-1 and TRBJ2-3; 11 bases map to TRBD2. Trimming cost V 3 bases and J 1 base; bases outside gene matches: 12. Per the germline V gene, CDR1 is DFQATT and CDR2 is SNEGSKA (reference sequence). The CDR3 runs 18 residues. The CDR3 reads CSASNLAGGRFGTDTQYF. CDR3 nucleotide sequence: TGCAGTGCTAGTAATCTAGCGGGAGGCCGTTTTGGCACAGATACGCAGTATTTT.

This clonotype appeared many times. This sequence joins TRBV29-1 and TRBJ1-2; tentatively, D is TRBD1 (5 bases). CDR1 is SQVTM, CDR2 ANQGSEA, per germline. V lost 7 bases and J lost 2, with 14 bases in between. This CDR3 is 13 amino acids long. CDR3: CSAWEGENYGYTF. The CDR3 DNA reads as TGCAGCGCTTGGGAAGGGGAGAACTATGGCTACACCTTC.

This clonotype was counted many times. The CDR3 loop reads CSAREGEQYF. The CDR3 region has the DNA TGCAGTGCTAGAGAGGGCGAGCAGTACTTC. This chain uses TRBV20-1 with TRBJ2-7; no clear D gene. The CDR3 extends over 10 amino acids. V gave up 0 bases and J gave up 6 bases, with 3 bases separating them. Germline V CDR1 and CDR2: DFQATT, SNEGSKA (reference sequence).

The rearrangement uses TRBV4-3 and TRBJ1-2, with a possible D match to TRBD1 (6 bases). This CDR3 contains 15 residues. CDR1 and CDR2 (germline): LGHNA, YSLEER. Trimming cost V 2 bases and J 3 bases, with 13 bases left between them. The CDR3 reads CASSQSTGLHYGYTF. In DNA form, the CDR3 reads TGCGCCAGCAGCCAAAGTACAGGGCTCCACTATGGCTACACCTTC.

Of note for this clonotype: It may be a read error: a sequence one base away is much more abundant. The V call is TRBV12-5, the J call TRBJ1-5; a possible D gene is TRBD1 (5 bases). V lost 5 bases and J lost 2, with 19 bases in between. Germline V CDR1 and CDR2: LGHNT, FRNRAP. The CDR3 runs 17 residues. In DNA, the CDR3 is TGTGCTAGTGGTCCAGCCGGACGGGGGGGTGGCAATCAGCCCCAGCATTTT. It codes for CASGPAGRGGGNQPQHF. Full variable domain (remainder filled in from reference TRBV12-5 and TRBJ1-5): DARVTQTPRHKVTEMGQEVTMRCQPILGHNTVFWYRQTMMQGLELLAYFRNRAPLDDSGMPKDRFSAEMPDATLATLKIQPSEPRDSAVYFCASGPAGRGGGNQPQHFGDGTRLSIL.

Many counts were recorded for this clonotype. This chain connects TRBV7-9 to TRBJ1-5, with D uncertain. V was cut by 1 base and J by 0 bases, with 4 bases left in between. CDR3 length equals 14 residues. CDR1 and CDR2 (germline): SEHNR, FQNEAQ (reference sequence). The DNA for the CDR3 is TGTGCCAGCAGCTTAGACAGTAGCAATCAGCCCCAGCATTTT. Its protein product is CASSLDSSNQPQHF. The whole variable domain, remainder taken from reference TRBV7-9 and TRBJ1-5, is DTGVSQNPRHKITKRGQNVTFRCDPISEHNRLYWYRQTLGQGPEFLTYFQNEAQLEKSRLLSDRFSAERPKGSFSTLEIQRTEQGDSAMYLCASSLDSSNQPQHFGDGTRLSIL.

Of note for this clonotype: A much larger clonotype is one base distant, so this may be a read error. The rearrangement links TRBV6-5 to TRBJ2-1; D is possibly TRBD1 (5 bases). The V gene lost 1 base and the J gene lost 6 bases, with 10 bases spanning the gap. The CDR3 is 14 residues long. Per germline, CDR1 MNHEY and CDR2 SVGAGI. CDR3 amino acids: CASSYLGQGNEQFF. The CDR3 bases are TGTGCCAGCAGTTACTTGGGTCAGGGCAATGAGCAGTTCTTC.